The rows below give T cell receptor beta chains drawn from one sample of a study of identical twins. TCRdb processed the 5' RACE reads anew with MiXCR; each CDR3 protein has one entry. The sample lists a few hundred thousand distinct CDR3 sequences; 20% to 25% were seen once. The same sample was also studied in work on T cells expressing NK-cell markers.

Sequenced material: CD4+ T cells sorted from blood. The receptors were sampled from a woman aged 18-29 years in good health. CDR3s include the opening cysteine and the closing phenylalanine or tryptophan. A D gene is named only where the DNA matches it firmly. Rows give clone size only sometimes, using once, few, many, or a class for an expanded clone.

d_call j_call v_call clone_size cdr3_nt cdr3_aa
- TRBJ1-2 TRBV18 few TGTGCCAGCTCACCCCCCGGCTATGGCTACACCTTC CASSPPGYGYTF
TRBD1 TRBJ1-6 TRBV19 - TGTGCCAGTAGAGACCGGACAGGGCGCTCCTATAATTCACCCCTCCACTTT CASRDRTGRSYNSPLHF
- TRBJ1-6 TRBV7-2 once TGTGCCAGCAGCACCGGGACATTCGATTCACCCCTCCACTTT CASSTGTFDSPLHF
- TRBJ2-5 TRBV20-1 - TGCAGTGCTAGCGGGGCCCGAGAGACCCAGTACTTC CSASGARETQYF
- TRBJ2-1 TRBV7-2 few TGTGCCAGCAGCTCCGGGGCTACGAAGGTCCCGTTCTTC CASSSGATKVPFF
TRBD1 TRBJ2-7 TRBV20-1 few TGCAGTGCTAGCCCGGGACAGGGGGCATACGAGCAGTACTTC CSASPGQGAYEQYF
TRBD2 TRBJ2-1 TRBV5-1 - TGCGCCAGCAGCTTGGCGGGGGGGACAAAAGGGCATAGTGAGCAGTTCTTC CASSLAGGTKGHSEQFF
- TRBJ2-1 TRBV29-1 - TGCAGCGGGGACACCTCCTACAATGAGCAGTTCTTC CSGDTSYNEQFF
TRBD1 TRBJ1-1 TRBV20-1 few TGCAGTGCTATAGCCGTGGACAGGGGAGGGAATGAAGCTTTCTTT CSAIAVDRGGNEAFF
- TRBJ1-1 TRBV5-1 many TGCGCCAGCAGCTTGGCCAGTAACACTGAAGCTTTCTTT CASSLASNTEAFF
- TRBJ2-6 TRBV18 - TGTGCCAGCTCACCATCCATAACTTCTGGGGCCAACGTCCTGACTTTC CASSPSITSGANVLTF
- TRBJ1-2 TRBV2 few TGTGCCAGCAGTGATTCCAGGGCGAACTATGGCTACACCTTC CASSDSRANYGYTF
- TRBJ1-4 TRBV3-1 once TGTGCCAGCAGCCACGGGTCAAGGCATGAAAAACTGTTTTTT CASSHGSRHEKLFF
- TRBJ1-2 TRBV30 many TGTGCCTGGAGTAGAGGGGCTAACTATGGCTACACCTTC CAWSRGANYGYTF
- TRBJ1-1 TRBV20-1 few TGCAGTGCCAGGACCCATAACACTGAAGCTTTCTTT CSARTHNTEAFF
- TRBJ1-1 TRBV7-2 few TGTGCCAGCAGCACCGCTGGGTTGAACACTGAAGCTTTCTTT CASSTAGLNTEAFF
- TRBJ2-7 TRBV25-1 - TGTGCCAGCAGTGGGCCGACGGTAAGCTCCTACGAGCAGTACTTC CASSGPTVSSYEQYF
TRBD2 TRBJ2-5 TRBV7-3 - TGTGCCAGCAGCTTATCGGGACTAGCCAGGGAGACCCAGTACTTC CASSLSGLARETQYF
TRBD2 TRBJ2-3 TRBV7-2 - TGTGCCAGCAGCTTAAGGGGAGCCGGGGGGTTAGATACGCAGTATTTT CASSLRGAGGLDTQYF
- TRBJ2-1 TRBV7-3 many TGTGCCAGCAGCTTCTCGGGGAATGAGCAGTTCTTC CASSFSGNEQFF
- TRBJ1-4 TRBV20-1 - TGCAGTGGGAAGACAGCAACTAATGAAAAACTGTTTTTT CSGKTATNEKLFF
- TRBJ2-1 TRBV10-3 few TGTGCCATCAGTGAGGGTCGCGCCAATGAGCAGTTCTTC CAISEGRANEQFF
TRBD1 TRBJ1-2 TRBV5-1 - TGCGCCAGCAGCTGGGACGTAAAAGGGGACAGATCGAACTATGGCTACACCTTC CASSWDVKGDRSNYGYTF
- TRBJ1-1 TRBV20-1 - TGCAGTGCTTATTTTATCGGGGTTGAAGCTTTCTTT CSAYFIGVEAFF
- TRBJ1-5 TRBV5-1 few TGCGCCAGCAGCCCTCTTGGGGCATCCGATCAGCCCCAGCATTTT CASSPLGASDQPQHF
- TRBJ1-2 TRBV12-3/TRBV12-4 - TGTGCCAGCAGTTTATACCGCAGGGCGTCGAATGGCTACACCTTC CASSLYRRASNGYTF
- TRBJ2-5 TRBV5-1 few TGCGCCAGCAGCCGCGACTCGTTACAAGAGACCCAGTACTTC CASSRDSLQETQYF
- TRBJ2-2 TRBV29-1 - TGCAGCGTTAATAGGCGGGACCGCCTGACGAACACCGGGGAGCTGTTTTTT CSVNRRDRLTNTGELFF
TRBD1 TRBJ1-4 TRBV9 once TGTGCCAGCAGCTCTCGGACAGGGTATAATGAAAAACTGTTTTTT CASSSRTGYNEKLFF
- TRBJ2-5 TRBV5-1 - TGCGCCAGCAGTACGGGGACGGTCCGAGAGACCCAGTACTTC CASSTGTVRETQYF
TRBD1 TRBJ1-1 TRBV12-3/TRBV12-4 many TGTGCCAGCAGTTTTTCCGGGACAGGGTACGAAGCTTTCTTT CASSFSGTGYEAFF
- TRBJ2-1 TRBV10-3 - TGTGCCATCAGTGGGAACCAGGAGCAGTTCTTC CAISGNQEQFF
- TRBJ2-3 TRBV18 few TGTGCCAGCTCACCATCCGAGGAAGATACGCAGTATTTT CASSPSEEDTQYF
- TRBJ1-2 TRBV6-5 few TGTGCCAGCAGTTATGGCGGGGGGCTGTATGGCTACACCTTC CASSYGGGLYGYTF
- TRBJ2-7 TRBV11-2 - TGTGCCAGCAGCCCTGCAGGGGTCGAGCAGTACTTC CASSPAGVEQYF
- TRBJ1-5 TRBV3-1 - TGTGCCAGCAGCCAAGGCCTACAGGGTTCGAAACAGCCCCAGCATTTT CASSQGLQGSKQPQHF
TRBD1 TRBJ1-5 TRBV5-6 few TGTGCCAGCAGCTTGGCCCACAGGGGAAGAAGATTGGATCAGCCCCAGCATTTT CASSLAHRGRRLDQPQHF
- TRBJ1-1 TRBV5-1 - TGCGCCACCGCCTCTAGCCAGAACACTGAAGCTTTCTTT CATASSQNTEAFF
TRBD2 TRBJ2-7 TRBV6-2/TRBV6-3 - TGTGCCAGCCTGTCTGTGGGGGGGAATACCTACGAGCAGTACTTC CASLSVGGNTYEQYF
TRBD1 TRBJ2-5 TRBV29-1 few TGCAGCGTCGTGGGACAGGGGGGGGAGACCCAGTACTTC CSVVGQGGETQYF
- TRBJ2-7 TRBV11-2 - TGTGCCAGCAGCTCTATTTGGGGGGTCCTATTTTACGAGCAGTACTTC CASSSIWGVLFYEQYF
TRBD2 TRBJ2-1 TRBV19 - TGTGCCAGTACCAGACTAGCGGGAGAAACCTACAATGAGCAGTTCTTC CASTRLAGETYNEQFF
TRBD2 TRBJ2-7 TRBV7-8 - TGTGCCAGCAGCCCCCGGGCTAGCGGGAGGGCTTCCTACGAGCAGTACTTC CASSPRASGRASYEQYF
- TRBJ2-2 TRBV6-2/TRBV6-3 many TGTGCCAGCAGCCGCGCGGTCAGCGCGAACACCGGGGAGCTGTTTTTT CASSRAVSANTGELFF
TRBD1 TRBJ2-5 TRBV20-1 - TGCAGTGCGGGAAGACAGGGCGGCGCAGAGACCCAGTACTTC CSAGRQGGAETQYF
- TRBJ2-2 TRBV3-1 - TGTGCCAGCAGCCCCCTGACAGGCGGGGAGCTGTTTTTT CASSPLTGGELFF
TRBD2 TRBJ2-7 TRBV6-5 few TGTGCCAGCAGTTCGTTCCTAGCGGGGGAAACCCACGAGCAGTACTTC CASSSFLAGETHEQYF
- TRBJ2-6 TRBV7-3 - TGTGCCAGCGAACCGGGATCTGGGGCCAACGTCCTGACTTTC CASEPGSGANVLTF
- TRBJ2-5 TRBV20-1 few TGCAGTGCTAGCCCCGTTAGCGAGACCCAGTACTTC CSASPVSETQYF
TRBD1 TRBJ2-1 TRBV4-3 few TGCGCCAGCAGCCAAGATCAGGACAGGGGTTACAATGAGCAGTTCTTC CASSQDQDRGYNEQFF
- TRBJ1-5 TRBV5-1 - TGCGCCAGCAGCTCGGGGGACGGACATCAGCCCCAGCATTTT CASSSGDGHQPQHF
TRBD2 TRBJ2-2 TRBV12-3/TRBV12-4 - TGTGCCAGCAGTTTCAACCCAGGGAGGGGTGACACCGGGGAGCTGTTTTTT CASSFNPGRGDTGELFF
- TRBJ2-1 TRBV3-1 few TGTGCCAGCAGCCAAGTGCCGTCGTCAGGGTTTAGGTTAGACAATGAGCAGTTCTTC CASSQVPSSGFRLDNEQFF
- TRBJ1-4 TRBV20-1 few TGCAGTGCTAGTTTTTGGCCAGGGGAAAAACTGTTTTTT CSASFWPGEKLFF
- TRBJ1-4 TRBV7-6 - TGTGCCAGCAGCCTCAGGGTAGGGCCTGAAAAACTGTTTTTT CASSLRVGPEKLFF
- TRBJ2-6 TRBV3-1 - TGTGCCAGCAGCCACGGCAGGGGAACTACTGGGGCCAACGTCCTGACTTTC CASSHGRGTTGANVLTF
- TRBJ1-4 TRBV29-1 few TGCAGCGTTGAAGGATTAGGGTCAGCTAATGAAAAACTGTTTTTT CSVEGLGSANEKLFF
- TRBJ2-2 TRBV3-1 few TGTGCCAGCAGCCAAAACTCCTTCACCGGGGAGCTGTTTTTT CASSQNSFTGELFF
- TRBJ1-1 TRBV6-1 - TGTGCCAGCAGTCGCCTACGGGACTCACCAGCTTTCTTT CASSRLRDSPAFF